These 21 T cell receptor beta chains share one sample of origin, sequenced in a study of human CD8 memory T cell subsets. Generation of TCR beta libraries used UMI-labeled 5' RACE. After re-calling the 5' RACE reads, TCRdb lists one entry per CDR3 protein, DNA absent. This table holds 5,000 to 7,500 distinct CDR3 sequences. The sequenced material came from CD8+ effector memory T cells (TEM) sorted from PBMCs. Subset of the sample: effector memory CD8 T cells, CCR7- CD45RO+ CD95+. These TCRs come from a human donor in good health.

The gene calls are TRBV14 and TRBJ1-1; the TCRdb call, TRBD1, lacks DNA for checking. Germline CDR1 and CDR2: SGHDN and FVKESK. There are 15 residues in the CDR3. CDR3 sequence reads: CASSQQGAGNTEAFF.

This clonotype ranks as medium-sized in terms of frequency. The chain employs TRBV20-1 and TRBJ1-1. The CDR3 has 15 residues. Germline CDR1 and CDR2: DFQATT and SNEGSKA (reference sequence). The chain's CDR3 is CSARARRVMNTEAFF.

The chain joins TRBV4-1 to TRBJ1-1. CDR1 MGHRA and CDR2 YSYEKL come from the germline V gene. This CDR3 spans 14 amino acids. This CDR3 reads CASSQGPQNTEAFF.

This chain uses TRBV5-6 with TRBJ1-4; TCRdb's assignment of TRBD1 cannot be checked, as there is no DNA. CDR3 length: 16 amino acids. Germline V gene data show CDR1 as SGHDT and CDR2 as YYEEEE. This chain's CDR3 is CASSLVTGTSNEKLFF.

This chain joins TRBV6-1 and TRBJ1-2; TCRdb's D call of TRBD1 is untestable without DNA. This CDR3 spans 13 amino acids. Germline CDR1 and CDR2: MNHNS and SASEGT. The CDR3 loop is CASSFGQEDGYTF.

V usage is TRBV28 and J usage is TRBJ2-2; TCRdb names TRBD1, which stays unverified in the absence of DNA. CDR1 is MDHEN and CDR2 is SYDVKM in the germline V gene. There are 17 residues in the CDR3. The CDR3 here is CASSRLLGQGITGELFF. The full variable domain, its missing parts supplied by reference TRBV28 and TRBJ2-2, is DVKVTQSSRYLVKRTGEKVFLECVQDMDHENMFWYRQDPGLGLRLIYFSYDVKMKEKGDIPEGYSVSREKKERFSLILESASTNQTSMYLCASSRLLGQGITGELFFGEGSRLTVL.

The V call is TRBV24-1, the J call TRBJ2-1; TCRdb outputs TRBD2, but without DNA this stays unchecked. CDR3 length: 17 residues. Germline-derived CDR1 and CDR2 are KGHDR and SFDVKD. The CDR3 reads CATSDLKTSGDYNEQFF.

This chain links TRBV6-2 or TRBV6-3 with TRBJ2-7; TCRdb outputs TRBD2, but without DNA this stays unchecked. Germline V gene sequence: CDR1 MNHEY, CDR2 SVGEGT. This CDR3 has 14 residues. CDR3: CASSWLAGVYEQYF.

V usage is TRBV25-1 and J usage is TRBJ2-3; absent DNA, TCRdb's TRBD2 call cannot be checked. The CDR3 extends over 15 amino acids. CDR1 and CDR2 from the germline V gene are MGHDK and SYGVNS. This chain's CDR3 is CASSETSGSGDTQYF.

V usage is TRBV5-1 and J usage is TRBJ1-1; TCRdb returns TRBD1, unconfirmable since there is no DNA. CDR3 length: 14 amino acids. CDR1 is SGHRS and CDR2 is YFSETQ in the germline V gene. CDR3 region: CASRRTGLSTEAFF.

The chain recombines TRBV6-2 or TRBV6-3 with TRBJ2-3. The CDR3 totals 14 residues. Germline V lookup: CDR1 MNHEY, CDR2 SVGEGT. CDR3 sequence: CASSEPRPTDTQYF.

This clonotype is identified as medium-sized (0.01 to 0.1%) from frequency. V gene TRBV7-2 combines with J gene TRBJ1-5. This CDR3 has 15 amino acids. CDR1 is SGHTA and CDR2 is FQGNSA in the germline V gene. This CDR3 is CASSMQGYSNQPQHF.

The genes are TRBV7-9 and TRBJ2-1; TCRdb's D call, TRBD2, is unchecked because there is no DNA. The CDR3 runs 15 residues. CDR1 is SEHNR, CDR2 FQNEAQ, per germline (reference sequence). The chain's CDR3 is CASSPLGLPNNEQFF.

The CDR3 sequence is CASSLNGAGVRTEAFF. The rearrangement joins TRBV7-3 to TRBJ1-1; TCRdb picks TRBD1, but there is no DNA to check that call. This CDR3 contains 16 residues. The germline V gene encodes CDR1 SGHTA and CDR2 FQGTGA. Together with reference TRBV7-3 and TRBJ1-1, the CDR3 gives the full variable domain: GAGVSQTPSNKVTEKGKYVELRCDPISGHTALYWYRQSLGQGPEFLIYFQGTGAADDSGLPNDRFFAVRPEGSVSTLKIQRTERGDSAVYLCASSLNGAGVRTEAFFGQGTRLTVV.

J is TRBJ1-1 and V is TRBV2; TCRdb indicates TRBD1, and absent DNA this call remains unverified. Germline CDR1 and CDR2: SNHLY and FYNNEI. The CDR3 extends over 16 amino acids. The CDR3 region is CASSSGTGRMNTEAFF. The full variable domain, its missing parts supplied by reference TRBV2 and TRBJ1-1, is EPEVTQTPSHQVTQMGQEVILRCVPISNHLYFYWYRQILGQKVEFLVSFYNNEISEKSEIFDDQFSVERPDGSNFTLKIRSTKLEDSAMYFCASSSGTGRMNTEAFFGQGTRLTVV.

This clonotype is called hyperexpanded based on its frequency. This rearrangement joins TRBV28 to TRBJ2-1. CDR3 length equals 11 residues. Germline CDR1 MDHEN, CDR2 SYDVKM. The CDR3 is CATFRYNEQFF.

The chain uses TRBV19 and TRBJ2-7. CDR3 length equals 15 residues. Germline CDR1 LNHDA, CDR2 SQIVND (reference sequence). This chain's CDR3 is CASRTQGSPSYEQYF.

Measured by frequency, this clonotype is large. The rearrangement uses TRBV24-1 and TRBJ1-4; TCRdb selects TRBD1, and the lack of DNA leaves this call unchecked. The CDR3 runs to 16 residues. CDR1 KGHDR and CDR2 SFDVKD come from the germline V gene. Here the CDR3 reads CATSDRDSDLREKLFF.

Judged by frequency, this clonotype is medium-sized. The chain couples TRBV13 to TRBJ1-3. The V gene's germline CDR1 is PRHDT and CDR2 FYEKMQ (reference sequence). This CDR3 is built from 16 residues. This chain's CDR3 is CASSLGVGISGNTIYF.

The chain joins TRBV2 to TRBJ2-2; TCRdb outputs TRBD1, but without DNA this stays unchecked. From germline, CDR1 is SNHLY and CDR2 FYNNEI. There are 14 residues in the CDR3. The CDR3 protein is CASRLLQGTGELFF.

The CDR3 here is CASQPGKRDEQFF. J is TRBJ2-1 and V is TRBV7-9; the TRBD1 assignment by TCRdb is unverifiable without DNA. Germline V CDR1 and CDR2: SEHNR, FQNEAQ (reference sequence). CDR3 size: 13 residues.